This TCR beta chain derives from a study of T cells in Graves' hyperthyroidism and ophthalmopathy. The wider study: Peripheral blood was obtained at initial diagnosis, preceding any treatment.

Overall study findings and caveats: Blood also contained most expanded thyroid clonotypes above 0.001.

The CDR3 runs 15 residues. Germline CDR1 and CDR2: KGHSH and LQKENI. The J segment lost 1 base and the V segment lost 6 bases, leaving 5 bases of the junction unmatched. Patients counted as stable if ophthalmopathy did not develop within 18 months. Exclusion of patients followed from uncontrolled infection, other autoimmune disease, pregnancy or lactation. The CDR3 regions of TCR beta were amplified from RNA transcripts. First-round RT-PCR with HTBI primers amplified the TCR CDR3 region. Each CDR3 protein gets one entry after TCRdb re-called the multiplex PCR reads with MiXCR. The sample shows roughly 740,000 distinct CDR3 sequences, less than 20% of them seen only once. This clonotype has more than one count but fewer than ten. No antigen is known for it.

Sequencing was carried out using blood. The chain carries TRBV18 and TRBJ2-1, with 8 bases that match TRBD1. This clonotype was sampled from a man in his late teens or twenties with Graves' hyperthyroidism. The CDR3 DNA reads TGTGCCAGCTCTCCGGGACAGGCGTCCTACAATGAGCAGTTCTTC. Translation gives CASSPGQASYNEQFF.